These T cell receptor beta chains were read from a single sample in a study of blood T cell repertoires in COVID-19. Method: immunoSEQ multiplex PCR; TCRdb's copy keeps in-frame clones and lacks some. This sample has 100,000 to 150,000 clones, with 80% to 85% found just once. Sequenced input: peripheral blood. These receptors were collected from a man aged 55 to 70 with acute or convalescent COVID-19. Each CDR3 is given with its conserved first and last residue. Rows give clone size only sometimes, using once, few, many, or a class for an expanded clone.

v_gene: TRBV9
j_gene: TRBJ1-2
abundance: NA
CDR3aa: CASSVEGQGFRGYTF

v_gene: TRBV6-6
j_gene: TRBJ1-1
abundance: NA
CDR3aa: CASRPTKEGGKAFF

v_gene: TRBV5-1
j_gene: TRBJ1-1
abundance: once
CDR3aa: CASSLRQVNTEAFF

v_gene: TRBV6-5
j_gene: TRBJ1-1
abundance: NA
CDR3aa: CASSYEGVNTEAFF

v_gene: TRBV3-1/TRBV3-2
j_gene: TRBJ2-1
abundance: NA
CDR3aa: CASSVGDTGANEQFF

v_gene: TRBV6-5
j_gene: TRBJ2-3
abundance: NA
CDR3aa: CASRSPEVDTQYF

v_gene: TRBV7-2
j_gene: TRBJ2-1
abundance: NA
CDR3aa: CASSLVLAINEQFF

v_gene: TRBV21-1
j_gene: TRBJ1-5
abundance: NA
CDR3aa: CASSSKWDRPVSNQPQHF

v_gene: TRBV5-1
j_gene: TRBJ2-7
abundance: few
CDR3aa: CASSLRGRGYEQYF

v_gene: TRBV14
j_gene: TRBJ2-5
abundance: NA
CDR3aa: CASSQGLGGLFETQYF

v_gene: TRBV9
j_gene: TRBJ1-6
abundance: once
CDR3aa: CASSFQQGPNSPLHF

v_gene: TRBV2
j_gene: TRBJ2-5
abundance: NA
CDR3aa: CASSRDLGYTETQYF

v_gene: TRBV24-1
j_gene: TRBJ2-2
abundance: few
CDR3aa: CATSDLYRGTGELFF

v_gene: TRBV7-9
j_gene: TRBJ1-5
abundance: NA
CDR3aa: CASSKTGGFQPQHF

v_gene: TRBV11-1
j_gene: TRBJ2-5
abundance: NA
CDR3aa: CASSLAFSGLGSETQYF

v_gene: TRBV3-1/TRBV3-2
j_gene: TRBJ1-1
abundance: NA
CDR3aa: CASSLGATEAFF

v_gene: TRBV6-1
j_gene: TRBJ1-5
abundance: NA
CDR3aa: CASSWEGNQPQHF

v_gene: TRBV30
j_gene: TRBJ1-1
abundance: NA
CDR3aa: CAWSRTGGAYTEAFF

v_gene: TRBV5-1
j_gene: TRBJ1-3
abundance: NA
CDR3aa: CASSLRGQGIGNTIYF

v_gene: TRBV5-1
j_gene: TRBJ2-3
abundance: NA
CDR3aa: CASSLLASNTDTQYF

v_gene: TRBV5-1
j_gene: TRBJ2-7
abundance: NA
CDR3aa: CASKSLDSYEQYF

v_gene: TRBV2
j_gene: TRBJ2-2
abundance: NA
CDR3aa: CASNEGVAGETGELFF

v_gene: TRBV30
j_gene: TRBJ2-3
abundance: NA
CDR3aa: CAWSVLGGMNTQYF

v_gene: TRBV27
j_gene: TRBJ2-1
abundance: NA
CDR3aa: CASSLTGPTSYNEQFF

v_gene: TRBV19
j_gene: TRBJ2-1
abundance: NA
CDR3aa: CASSKGLAAPVSNEQFF